These T cell receptor beta chains were read from a single sample in a study of T cell clusters in autoimmune cytopenias. Reprocessing the multiplex PCR reads, TCRdb reports a single entry for every CDR3 protein and omits DNA. In total, the table holds around 1,900 distinct CDR3 sequences. Sequenced input: peripheral blood. These receptors were taken from a human donor with an autoimmune cytopenia or autoimmune hepatitis (not recorded which). CDR3s include the opening cysteine and the closing phenylalanine or tryptophan. Clone size, where shown, is once, few, many, or a class for clones that have expanded.

TRBJ1-5 NA TRBV20-1 CSALTGGFGNQPQHF
TRBJ1-4 NA TRBV29-1 CSVEDGGDEKLFF
TRBJ2-3 NA TRBV6-1 CASSLPRTGPDTQYF
TRBJ1-5 medium-sized TRBV19 CASSTATGVNQPQHF
TRBJ2-3 medium-sized TRBV12-3/TRBV12-4 CASSPRSDGPDTQYF
TRBJ2-1 NA TRBV28 CASSGGLNEQFF
TRBJ2-2 NA TRBV6-2/TRBV6-3 CASNSWGLGNTGELFF
TRBJ2-2 medium-sized TRBV18 CASSPPEGAGELFF
TRBJ1-3 medium-sized TRBV18 CASSPIEPPGNTIYF
TRBJ2-1 medium-sized TRBV4-2 CASSQPDRSYNEQFF
TRBJ1-3 medium-sized TRBV19 CASRAGHSGNTIYF
TRBJ2-3 large TRBV7-9 CASSMSGPLAADTQYF
TRBJ2-7 medium-sized TRBV5-1 CASSRTVGISYEQYF
TRBJ1-1 medium-sized TRBV19 CASSLDTIRVTEAFF
TRBJ2-3 medium-sized TRBV7-9 CASSRTTGTDTQYF
TRBJ1-2 medium-sized TRBV4-3 CASSQARTDNYGYTF
TRBJ1-2 medium-sized TRBV27 CASRPRGDGYTF
TRBJ2-7 NA TRBV28 CASSWGLLSYEQYF
TRBJ1-1 NA TRBV9 CASSAAELTEAFF
TRBJ1-1 NA TRBV4-3 CASSQERVGPFEAFF
TRBJ1-4 large TRBV29-1 CSVPGGDQKLFF
TRBJ2-1 medium-sized TRBV6-1 CASSGVPRHNEQFF
TRBJ1-6 NA TRBV7-9 CASSPQGGQGSSPLHF
TRBJ1-6 NA TRBV15 CATSRAVVGQGAGSPLHF
TRBJ1-4 medium-sized TRBV6-6 CASRTEDWEKLFF
TRBJ1-4 medium-sized TRBV6-6 CASSSKGGEVEKLFF
TRBJ2-4 medium-sized TRBV6-5 CASSADRDIPARAKNIQYF